Below, one TCR beta chain is given with its context. This sample is part of a study of T-cell reconstitution after alpha-beta-depleted transplantation in children. Unique molecular identifiers were built into the TCRbeta library. TCRdb re-called the PCR reads with MiXCR, one entry per CDR3 protein. The sample consists of roughly 310,000 distinct CDR3 sequences, approximately 23% of them appearing once. This CDR3 region has 13 residues. From germline, CDR1 is MRHNA and CDR2 SNTAGT. Trimming left V 2 bases short and J 4 bases short, with 8 bases between. The clonotype originates from a male patient under 18 who had a stem cell transplant for acute lymphoblastic leukemia, so the T cells may come from the graft donor. This sample comprised PBMCs, mostly from graft donor cells, obtained 180 days after TCRalphabeta/CD19-depleted stem cell transplant. V usage is TRBV6-4 and J usage is TRBJ1-1; D gene unclear. The DNA for the CDR3 is TGTGCCAGCAGTGACACTTCCGGCACTGAAGCTTTCTTT. This codes for CASSDTSGTEAFF.